This T cell receptor beta chain came from a study of shared clonotypes between healthy human individuals (TCRdb year 2020). Describing the broader study: The cohort comprised a couple of women and a few men aged 18 to 49 years. For each donor, CD4 naive and CD4 memory were each given three plates, CD8 naive was given two plates, and CD8 memory was given one plate. Leukapheresis yielded between about 0.85 and 10 billion PBMCs per donor. Blood TCR repertoires of about 5 healthy adults were deeply sequenced to estimate repertoire size and the extent of clonotype sharing between individuals. To increase sequencing depth and limit assay-specific biases, TCR repertoire library preparation and sequencing were carried out by different laboratories using diverse techniques.

What the work shows at the level of the full study, not this receptor alone: Even with the large sequencing depth, rarefaction of the sorted-subset datasets indicated that sequencing was incomplete. Estimated clonotype richness was generally larger for naive than for memory subsets. When four donors were compared, the shared fraction of clonotypes was around 5% for naive CD4, around 4% for naive CD8, roughly 2.5% for memory CD4, and 0.4% for memory CD8. Sampling was limited to blood, and TCR repertoires in tissue likely differ from TCR repertoires in blood. Clonotypes shared by all four sorted-subset donors showed higher generation probabilities than non-shared clonotypes. Pairwise subsampling led to the expectation that sequencing depth would affect the degree of clonotype sharing among donors. The small number of donors limited the genetic and exposure-history diversity represented.

The CDR3 goes from the cysteine to the phenylalanine over 14 residues. Just CDR3 DNA is preserved here, 42 bases in frame from base 1. From a lookup of the germline V gene, CDR1 and CDR2 are SGHTA and FQGTGA. Trimming removed 3 bases from V and 4 bases from J, leaving 10 bases between the germline ends. TCR CDR3 regions were amplified from genomic DNA by multiplex PCR using the deep immunoSEQ assay. Extracted genomic DNA from each cell subset was spread evenly across all wells of several immunoSEQ 96-well plates, with each plate serving as a replicate. For sorted subsets, about 200 ng genomic DNA, equal to 30,000 to 35,000 T cell genomes, was loaded into each replicate PCR. Purified libraries were quantified with a Qubit 3.0 fluorometer, sized on a Bioanalyzer 2100, and re-quantified with the KAPA Library Quantification kit. Every immunoSEQ 96-well plate was sequenced on a separate single-read 150-cycle Illumina NextSeq 550 flow cell. The original pipeline was this. Because only junctional sequences without quality scores were contained in the immunoSEQ output, filtering matching that applied to full-length reads could not be performed. To assign V/J genes and CDR3, sequences were annotated against IMGT germline references using PyIR, a Python wrapper for IgBLAST v1.9. Reads with weak V/J assignments (E-value above 1e-6), missing CDR3, stop codons, out-of-frame junctions, or ambiguous translated residues were removed. V3J clonotypes were defined as sequences sharing the same inferred V gene, J gene, and CDR3 amino acid sequence. Percentage overlap between repertoires was computed as shared unique clonotypes divided by the size of the smaller repertoire. Richness of each repertoire was evaluated using RTK rarefaction, the Chao1 estimator, and Recon v2.1 estimates of unobserved clonotypes. Generation probabilities were computed with OLGA for all TCRbeta clonotypes obtained by the gDNA method from a handful of donors. TCRdb retrieved this table from immuneACCESS and kept in-frame rearrangements only. Not all clones are present; in checked studies, unresolved V genes account for under half, and no reason is known for the remainder. V and J calls and clone size are those listed in that table; D and trimming were worked out from the DNA. The sample contains millions of clones, approximately 95% of them found a single time. The ten largest make up about 0.39% of the sample.

The donors were healthy, HIV-negative adults with no recently reported acute infections or vaccinations. Every donor was a Caucasian adult residing in Nashville, Tennessee, USA. CD4+ T cells were enriched by magnetic negative selection; naive cells were then positively selected on CD45RA, and the negative fraction formed the memory subset. After blood collection by leukapheresis, PBMCs were isolated using Ficoll-Histopaque density gradient centrifugation and then cryopreserved in the vapor phase of liquid nitrogen. Analytical flow cytometry was used to check the purity and quantity of each magnetically sorted T cell population. Genomic DNA was isolated from each sorted fraction and quantified by UV absorbance on a Nanodrop 2000c. Concerning this clone: The target of this receptor is not known. One base away there is no much larger clone; base qualities are not given.

The TCR originated in a man between 18 and 29 years old in good health. Some clones in this sample may be carry-over from other donors' samples. Input material: naive CD4+ T cells from PBMCs. Explained via the paper, the cell subset or site label denotes: CD45RA+ positively selected. The sequence is built from TRBV7-3 and TRBJ2-1, with the D gene not confidently named. The CDR3 protein: CASSLHLNYNEQFF. Read as DNA, the sequence is TGTGCCAGCAGCTTGCACCTCAATTACAATGAGCAGTTCTTC. The reference TRBV7-3 and TRBJ2-1 proteins fill in what lies around the CDR3, so the full variable domain reads GAGVSQTPSNKVTEKGKYVELRCDPISGHTALYWYRQSLGQGPEFLIYFQGTGAADDSGLPNDRFFAVRPEGSVSTLKIQRTERGDSAVYLCASSLHLNYNEQFFGPGTRLTVL.